The clone carrying this T cell receptor (beta chain) was found many times. This specimen belongs to a study of CD8+CD57+ T cells in acquired aplastic anemia. It was genomic DNA that served as the template for profiling TCR beta VDJ and CDR3. Each CDR3 protein is one row after TCRdb ran MiXCR on the reads. Of about 210,000 distinct CDR3 sequences in the sample, around 63% were seen once. The specimen sequenced was sorted CD4+, CD8+, or CD8+CD57+ T cells (not recorded which) from PBMCs. The clonotype was recovered from a human donor in good health.

The CDR3 nucleotides read TGTGCCAGCAGGATGGCTGAAGCTTTCTTT. As protein: CASRMAEAFF. V and J are TRBV6-6 and TRBJ1-1; D is undetermined. Germline assignment: CDR1 MNHNY and CDR2 SVGAGI (reference sequence). The V gene lost 6 bases and the J gene lost 6 bases, with 5 bases spanning the gap. The CDR3 spans 10 residues.